Below, 8 T cell receptor beta chains from the same sample are listed, as sequenced in a study of T cells in localized non-small cell lung cancer. Sequencing used immunoSEQ multiplex PCR; TCRdb keeps in-frame clones, though not all of them. The sample carries some 980 clones, roughly a quarter recorded once. The specimen comprised normal lung tissue next to the tumor, sampled before any cancer treatment. The receptors shown here come from a woman aged 40 to 75 with stage III lung adenocarcinoma.

The chain recombines TRBV6-8 with TRBJ2-7; D perhaps matches TRBD2 (6 bases). V gave up 0 bases and J gave up 4 bases, with 13 bases separating them. CDR1 and CDR2 (germline): MNHGY, SAAAGT. The CDR3 runs 15 residues. CDR3 loop: CASSYSTGEQYEQYF. CDR3 coding DNA: TGTGCCAGCAGTTACTCCACGGGAGAACAATACGAGCAGTACTTC.

The chain joins TRBV11-3 to TRBJ2-7, with D perhaps being TRBD1 or TRBD2 (6 bases each). The V gene's germline CDR1 is SGHNT and CDR2 YENEEA. V lost 8 bases to trimming and J lost 2 bases, with 16 bases between them. The CDR3 is 14 amino acids. CDR3 amino acids: CASSPGGSAYEQYF. CDR3 in DNA: TGTGCCAGCTCCCCCGGGGGCTCAGCCTACGAGCAGTACTTC.

The rearrangement joins TRBV6-8 to TRBJ1-2; 7 nucleotides match TRBD1. V was clipped by 4 bases and J by 6 bases; unmatched bases: 8. The CDR3 consists of 14 residues. The germline CDR1 and CDR2 sequences are MNHGY and SAAAGT. CDR3 in amino acids: CASSSAGQSHGYTF. The CDR3 nucleotides read TGTGCCAGCAGTTCGGCGGGACAGTCCCATGGCTACACCTTC.

The chain couples TRBV11-3 to TRBJ1-1; D unclear. From germline, CDR1 is SGHNT and CDR2 YENEEA. V was clipped by 4 bases and J by 4 bases, with 16 bases between them. The CDR3 spans 15 residues. The CDR3 DNA reads as TGTGCCAGCAGCTCCGGACCTGGTGATGGCACTGAAGCTTTCTTT. Protein: CASSSGPGDGTEAFF.

In its sample, this clone is medium-sized. V gene TRBV6-8 combines with J gene TRBJ2-3, with D perhaps matching TRBD2 (5 bases). The CDR3 is made up of 14 amino acids. Per germline, CDR1 MNHGY and CDR2 SAAAGT. The V end lost 6 bases, the J end lost 0 bases, and 10 bases lay between the germline ends. The CDR3 nucleotides are TGTGCCAGCAGGAGGACTGCCAGCACAGATACGCAGTATTTT. As protein: CASRRTASTDTQYF.

This clone was counted only a few times. The J gene is TRBJ2-3, the V gene TRBV28; 8 bases map to TRBD1. From germline, CDR1 is MDHEN and CDR2 SYDVKM. CDR3 length: 17 amino acids. V lost 2 bases, J lost 0 bases, and 7 bases stayed unmatched. CDR3 nucleotides: TGTGCCAGCAGTTTAACGGCCGGGACAGGAAGCACAGATACGCAGTATTTT. Encoded protein: CASSLTAGTGSTDTQYF.

This clone came up once. The chain couples TRBV28 to TRBJ2-4; no firm D call. Germline CDR1 is MDHEN and CDR2 is SYDVKM. The CDR3 runs 16 residues. Between the trimmed V and J ends, which lost 1 base and 2 bases, there was a span of 12 bases. CDR3 loop: CASSLYESIPKNIQYF. For the CDR3, the DNA is TGTGCCAGCAGTTTATATGAGTCCATCCCCAAAAACATTCAGTACTTC.

This clone came up a few times. The V call is TRBV6-8, the J call TRBJ2-7; TRBD2 matches at 7 bases. Germline V CDR1 and CDR2: MNHGY, SAAAGT. The CDR3 covers 16 residues. The V segment lost 0 bases and the J segment 5 bases; nucleotides outside the gene matches: 10. The CDR3 loop reads CASSYSRLARGDEQYF. The CDR3 nucleotides read TGTGCCAGCAGTTACTCTCGACTGGCTCGGGGGGACGAGCAGTACTTC.